The 7 T cell receptor beta chains below all came from one sample that was sequenced in a study of T cell changes during pregnancy in multiple sclerosis. Libraries were prepared by immunoSEQ multiplex PCR; TCRdb keeps only in-frame clonotypes and omits some of them. The table records about 100,000 clones, about 92% of them present only once. The sequencing here drew on peripheral blood, taken in the second trimester of pregnancy. All receptors derive from a female donor with multiple sclerosis, enrolled in a pregnancy study.

The chain carries TRBV4-1 and TRBJ1-2; the D is unclear. V was pared by 0 bases and J by 8 bases, with 13 bases between. The CDR3 is 14 amino acids. Germline-derived CDR1 and CDR2 are MGHRA and YSYEKL. CDR3 residues: CASSQERAVDGYTF. The CDR3 nucleotides are TGCGCCAGCAGCCAAGAGCGGGCAGTTGACGGCTACACCTTC.

The J gene is TRBJ2-6, the V gene TRBV4-2, with D tentatively TRBD1 (6 bases). The CDR3 spans 17 residues. The germline gives CDR1 LGHNA, CDR2 YNFKEQ. V was cut by 0 bases and J by 4 bases, with 13 bases left in between. The DNA of the CDR3 is TGTGCCAGCAGCCAAGACCCAGGGGCGAAGGGGGCCAACGTCCTGACTTTC. Its translation: CASSQDPGAKGANVLTF.

In its sample, this clone was seen once. The rearrangement joins TRBV2 to TRBJ1-2; possible D gene TRBD1, 5 bases. The germline gives CDR1 SNHLY, CDR2 FYNNEI. The V end lost 2 bases, the J end lost 4 bases, and 11 bases lay between the germline ends. The CDR3 is made up of 14 amino acids. In DNA, the CDR3 is TGTGCCAGCAGTGAAAACGGGGGATCCTATGGCTACACCTTC. Protein product: CASSENGGSYGYTF. Drawing the rest from reference TRBV2 and TRBJ1-2, the complete variable domain is EPEVTQTPSHQVTQMGQEVILRCVPISNHLYFYWYRQILGQKVEFLVSFYNNEISEKSEIFDDQFSVERPDGSNFTLKIRSTKLEDSAMYFCASSENGGSYGYTFGSGTRLTVV.

The V gene is TRBV18, the J gene TRBJ1-1, with unresolved D. The germline CDR1 and CDR2 sequences are KGHSH and LQKENI. The CDR3 consists of 15 residues. V dropped 3 bases and J dropped 1 base, with 12 bases sitting between them. The CDR3 reads CASSPSAFKNTEAFF. CDR3 nucleotide sequence: TGTGCCAGCTCACCGAGTGCTTTCAAGAACACTGAAGCTTTCTTT. Full variable domain (missing parts from reference TRBV18 and TRBJ1-1): NAGVMQNPRHLVRRRGQEARLRCSPMKGHSHVYWYRQLPEEGLKFMVYLQKENIIDESGMPKERFSAEFPKEGPSILRIQQVVRGDSAAYFCASSPSAFKNTEAFFGQGTRLTVV.

The chain is built from TRBV2 and TRBJ2-5; 12 bases line up with TRBD2. CDR3 length: 15 residues. Germline lookup yields CDR1 SNHLY and CDR2 FYNNEI. V shed 5 bases and J 4 bases; nucleotides not matched to a gene: 5. Here the CDR3 DNA reads TGTGCCAGCAGTTCAGGACTAGCGGGACTAGAGACCCAGTACTTC. Residues: CASSSGLAGLETQYF.

This clone was picked up one time. V usage is TRBV7-7 and J usage is TRBJ2-7; D perhaps matches TRBD2 (5 bases). V was pared by 2 bases and J by 5 bases, with 7 bases between. Germline V gene lookup returns CDR1 SSHAT and CDR2 FNYEAQ (reference sequence). This CDR3 contains 12 residues. CDR3 bases: TGTGCCAGCAGCTTAAGGCGGGACGAGCAGTACTTC. Protein product: CASSLRRDEQYF.

The V call is TRBV5-1, the J call TRBJ2-2; the match to TRBD2 covers 12 bases. The CDR3 has 17 residues. V lost 0 bases and J lost 5; bases outside the gene matches: 5. CDR1 is SGHRS, CDR2 YFSETQ, per germline. The CDR3 nucleotides are TGCGCCAGCAGCTTGGTACTAGCGGGAGGTGGTACCGGGGAGCTGTTTTTT. Protein sequence: CASSLVLAGGGTGELFF.